This note documents a single T cell receptor (beta chain) sequence. Per the authors' pipeline: Using reference gene primer amplification, nucleated cell counts were estimated. The repertoire was sequenced with immunoSEQ multiplex PCR; TCRdb's copy has only in-frame clones and lacks some. V and J calls plus clone size are reproduced from that table; the DNA served to infer D and trimming. The sample yields some 60,000 clones, 90% seen once. The CDR3 has 14 residues. V was cut by 6 bases and J by 6 bases, with 16 bases left in between. Germline values: CDR1 SGHNT, CDR2 YENEEA. The data were obtained in a study of blood T cell repertoires in COVID-19. In the study overall: Specimens from acute and convalescent COVID-19 originated in the United States, Italy and Spain. T cells, B-cell-depleted T cells, or PBMCs provided the cDNA or gDNA that served as material.

This sequence was found in a man in his 60s with acute or convalescent COVID-19. The gene calls are TRBV11-3 and TRBJ2-3; the D gene is possibly TRBD2 (5 bases). Sequencing was performed on peripheral blood. Written as DNA, the CDR3 is TGTGCCAGCAGTTCGGGGTTGGGGTTGGATACGCAGTATTTT. Its translation: CASSSGLGLDTQYF.